This T cell receptor beta chain was observed in a study of blood T cell repertoires in COVID-19. Study summary: From T cells, B-cell-depleted T cells, or PBMCs came the material, which was cDNA or gDNA.

This CDR3 is built from 18 residues. Germline-derived CDR1 and CDR2 are MGHRA and YSYEKL. V was trimmed by 1 base and J by 3 bases, leaving 19 bases between them. In Seattle, patients joined the study during active infection and were tracked longitudinally. The repertoire was sequenced with immunoSEQ multiplex PCR; TCRdb's copy has only in-frame clones and lacks some. The sample yields hundreds of thousands of clones, roughly 86% seen once. The receptor was derived from a woman aged 25-40 years with COVID-19, enrolled during active disease. The rearrangement joins TRBV4-1 to TRBJ2-1, with a weak D call TRBD2 (7 bases). Source material: peripheral blood. DNA for the CDR3: TGCGCCAGCAGCCAAGTCGGGGGCGGAGAGCGGGGCTACAATGAGCAGTTCTTC. Amino acid sequence: CASSQVGGGERGYNEQFF.